The 24 T cell receptor beta chains below come from one sample, sequenced in a study of regulatory T cells in long-lasting Graves disease. Building of the TCR beta libraries involved iRepertoire HTBI primers and Arm-PCR of CDR3 regions. One entry per CDR3 protein results from TCRdb running MiXCR on the multiplex PCR reads. The sample records some 330,000 distinct CDR3 sequences, about 12% being singletons. Documented time point: newly diagnosed GD, antithyroid drugs for less than 3 months. PBMC-extracted RNA yielded the TCR library. These same records also appear under a second study, on T cells in Graves' hyperthyroidism and ophthalmopathy.

The input for sequencing was peripheral blood mononuclear cells (PBMCs), taken at new diagnosis, from a patient treated with antithyroid drugs. These receptors were collected from a young woman with Graves disease.

This clonotype was recorded many times. The CDR3 coding sequence is TGTGCCAGCAGTGATCCTGCGGGAGCGGATACGCAGTATTTT. Its protein is CASSDPAGADTQYF. V and J are TRBV25-1 and TRBJ2-3; 7 bases fit TRBD2. Trimming at V came to 3 bases and at J to 6 bases, leaving 6 bases not matched to a gene. Looked up from germline, CDR1 is MGHDK and CDR2 is SYGVNS. The CDR3 length is 14 residues.

This clonotype occurred a few times. This chain links TRBV12-3 or TRBV12-4 with TRBJ2-3; a possible D gene is TRBD2 (6 bases). V lost 11 bases to trimming and J lost 2 bases, with 14 bases between them. The CDR3 loop spans 13 amino acids. In DNA form, the CDR3 reads TGTGCCTCAGCGGGTGCCTCCACAGATACGCAGTATTTT. This translates into CASAGASTDTQYF.

This clonotype was seen repeatedly, ten times or more. V usage is TRBV6-5 and J usage is TRBJ2-1, with a tentative D call TRBD2 (5 bases). CDR3 length: 16 residues. Germline-derived CDR1 and CDR2 are MNHEY and SVGAGI. V was pared by 4 bases and J by 5 bases, with 18 bases between. In DNA, the CDR3 is TGTGCCAGCAGTTCCGTATCGGGAATCGAGAACAATGAGCAGTTCTTC. Translating it yields CASSSVSGIENNEQFF.

This clonotype showed up many times. The CDR3 DNA sequence: TGTGCCAGCATAGTCAGTGGGGGCACAGATACGCAGTATTTT. Protein product: CASIVSGGTDTQYF. J is TRBJ2-3 and V is TRBV6-2 or TRBV6-3; D is unresolved. Germline assignment: CDR1 MNHEY and CDR2 SVGEGT. This CDR3 contains 14 residues. V was pared by 7 bases and J by 1 base, with 12 bases between.

On this clonotype: A much larger clonotype is one base distant, so this may be a read error. The CDR3 carries no conserved terminal phenylalanine or tryptophan, so it likely arises from a read error. The V gene is TRBV5-1, the J gene TRBJ1-1; no clear D gene. Germline assignment: CDR1 SGHRS and CDR2 YFSETQ. V lost 4 bases and J lost 7, with 14 bases in between. The length of the CDR3 is 13 residues. The CDR3 loop reads CASSRESTDEAFL. CDR3 in DNA: TGCGCCAGCAGCCGAGAATCGACGGATGAAGCTTTCCTT.

This clonotype came up many times. The chain has TRBV3-1 and TRBJ2-2, with D uncertain. In germline, CDR1 is LGHDT, CDR2 YNNKEL (reference sequence). V was clipped by 8 bases and J by 4 bases, with 11 bases between them. This CDR3 comprises 13 residues. CDR3 bases: TGTGCCAGCGAACACCTGAGCACCGGGGAGCTGTTTTTT. Protein: CASEHLSTGELFF.

This clonotype has a handful of counts. CDR3 sequence: CASSLYGGGTPNEKLFF. CDR3 nucleotide sequence: TGTGCCAGCAGCTTATATGGGGGAGGGACACCTAATGAAAAACTGTTTTTT. The chain couples TRBV11-2 to TRBJ1-4; perhaps TRBD1 as D (6 bases). The CDR3 length is 17 residues. The germline V and J ends were trimmed by 2 bases and 3 bases, with 16 bases remaining between them. Per the germline V gene, CDR1 is SGHAT and CDR2 is FQNNGV.

The chain joins TRBV9 to TRBJ2-5, with unresolved D. The V gene's germline CDR1 is SGDLS and CDR2 YYNGEE. Trimming took 1 base from V and 2 from J, leaving 12 bases between them. CDR3 length: 15 amino acids. CDR3 loop: CASSVTPADQETQYF. The CDR3 DNA sequence: TGTGCCAGCAGCGTAACCCCGGCTGATCAAGAGACCCAGTACTTC.

The chain has TRBV28 and TRBJ2-5; D is uncertain. This CDR3 has 12 amino acids. Germline assignment: CDR1 MDHEN and CDR2 SYDVKM. Trimming removed 6 bases from V and 7 bases from J, with 12 bases in between. CDR3 protein: CASRRSPGTQYF. The CDR3 DNA reads TGTGCCAGCAGGCGGTCCCCGGGGACCCAGTACTTC.

In this sample, this clonotype turned up a few times. This rearrangement joins TRBV4-1 to TRBJ1-2, with 7 bases identical to TRBD1. Germline loops: CDR1 MGHRA, CDR2 YSYEKL. The J segment lost 12 bases and the V segment lost 5 bases, leaving 12 bases of the junction unmatched. This CDR3 spans 13 amino acids. CDR3 nucleotides: TGCGCCAGCAGCGAACGGACAGGCCGTCTGAACACCTTC. It specifies CASSERTGRLNTF.

This clonotype was seen at least ten times. This chain uses TRBV20-1 with TRBJ1-6; maybe TRBD1 (5 bases). CDR1 and CDR2 (germline): DFQATT, SNEGSKA (reference sequence). The V end was cut by 5 bases, the J end by 13 bases, with 12 bases between. This CDR3 spans 11 amino acids. The CDR3 sequence is CSAAPGGPLHF. The CDR3 bases are TGCAGTGCTGCGCCGGGGGGTCCCCTCCACTTT.

This clonotype was observed many times. The CDR3, as DNA: TGTGCCAGCAGCTTCCTGTTACAATTTTCTTATGGCTACACCTTC. It specifies CASSFLLQFSYGYTF. The genes are TRBV5-6 and TRBJ1-2; D not certain. The CDR3 loop spans 15 amino acids. Trimming left V 2 bases short and J 5 bases short, with 16 bases between. The germline gives CDR1 SGHDT, CDR2 YYEEEE. The complete variable domain, with remaining parts taken from reference TRBV5-6 and TRBJ1-2, reads DAGVTQSPTHLIKTRGQQVTLRCSPKSGHDTVSWYQQALGQGPQFIFQYYEEEERQRGNFPDRFSGHQFPNYSSELNVNALLLGDSALYLCASSFLLQFSYGYTFGSGTRLTVV.

The chain is built from TRBV19 and TRBJ1-1; D is undetermined. The CDR3 is made up of 11 amino acids. Germline CDR1 and CDR2: LNHDA and SQIVND (reference sequence). V was shortened by 6 bases and J by 4 bases, with 6 bases between the two germline ends. This chain's CDR3 is CASRGATEAFF. Here the CDR3 DNA reads TGTGCCAGTAGGGGCGCCACTGAAGCTTTCTTT.

The sample holds many counts of this clonotype. The chain has TRBV4-1 and TRBJ2-5; TRBD1 aligns across 10 bases. Germline loops: CDR1 MGHRA, CDR2 YSYEKL. The J segment lost 2 bases and the V segment lost 2 bases, leaving 5 bases of the junction unmatched. The CDR3 runs to 16 residues. Here the CDR3 reads CASSQSLGQGQETQYF. The CDR3 coding sequence is TGCGCCAGCAGCCAATCACTGGGACAGGGGCAAGAGACCCAGTACTTC.

This clonotype was counted many times. The V call is TRBV20-1, the J call TRBJ2-5; no definite D call. CDR1 and CDR2 (germline): DFQATT, SNEGSKA (reference sequence). The CDR3 runs 14 residues. V gave up 3 bases and J gave up 1 base, with 12 bases separating them. The CDR3 loop reads CSASVATGQETQYF. CDR3 nucleotide sequence: TGCAGTGCTAGTGTGGCTACGGGCCAAGAGACCCAGTACTTC.

This clonotype was seen only a few times. The chain couples TRBV7-9 to TRBJ2-7, with a possible D match to TRBD1 (5 bases). This CDR3 spans 12 amino acids. V lost 4 bases, J lost 4 bases, and 8 bases lay in between. The germline V gene has CDR1 SEHNR and CDR2 FQNEAQ (reference sequence). CDR3 nucleotide sequence: TGTGCCAGCAGCTCGCAGGGATACGAGCAGTACTTC. This codes for CASSSQGYEQYF.

This clonotype occurred many times. V is TRBV7-9 and J is TRBJ2-2, with D possibly being TRBD1 or TRBD2 (5 bases each). Trimming cost V 5 bases and J 2 bases, with 18 bases left between them. The CDR3 sequence is 17 residues long. CDR1 and CDR2 from the germline V gene are SEHNR and FQNEAQ (reference sequence). Here the CDR3 DNA reads TGTGCCAGCAGCAACCGGGACGACGAACTTAACACCGGGGAGCTGTTTTTT. Protein: CASSNRDDELNTGELFF.

This clonotype was detected ten times or more. This chain links TRBV7-8 with TRBJ2-1, with TRBD1 matching 8 bases. The length of the CDR3 is 14 residues. Germline values: CDR1 SGHVS, CDR2 FQNEAQ. V shed 1 base, J shed 8 bases, and the junction held 4 bases outside the gene matches. The CDR3 is CASSLGDRTYEQFF. Here the CDR3 DNA reads TGTGCCAGCAGCTTAGGGGACAGGACGTATGAGCAGTTCTTC.

In this sample, this clonotype turned up many times. This chain links TRBV2 with TRBJ2-5, with 10 bases matching TRBD2. Germline V gene data show CDR1 as SNHLY and CDR2 as FYNNEI. The CDR3 consists of 14 residues. With V trimmed by 7 bases and J by 2 bases, 4 bases remained unmatched. CDR3 amino acids: CASTGGLAQETQYF. The CDR3 DNA is TGTGCCAGCACCGGGGGACTAGCGCAAGAGACCCAGTACTTC.

The chain carries TRBV4-3 and TRBJ2-1; unclear D gene. The CDR3 contains 13 residues. CDR1 is LGHNA, CDR2 YSLEER, per germline. V gave up 3 bases and J gave up 2 bases, with 5 bases separating them. CDR3 sequence (DNA): TGCGCCAGCAGCCAGAGCCCCTACAATGAGCAGTTCTTC. Encoded protein: CASSQSPYNEQFF.

The chain joins TRBV20-1 to TRBJ2-1; 11 bases agree with TRBD2. CDR1 and CDR2 from the germline V gene are DFQATT and SNEGSKA (reference sequence). The CDR3 runs 16 residues. The trim removed 2 bases at V and 8 bases at J, leaving 11 bases unmatched. The CDR3 region is CSARPETSGNWDEQFF. CDR3 bases: TGCAGTGCTAGACCAGAGACTAGCGGGAACTGGGATGAGCAGTTCTTC.

This clonotype was detected many times. The chain joins TRBV20-1 to TRBJ2-1, with D possibly being TRBD1 or TRBD2 (5 bases each). CDR1 and CDR2 from the germline V gene are DFQATT and SNEGSKA (reference sequence). Trimming left V 3 bases short and J 6 bases short, with 12 bases between. The CDR3 extends over 13 amino acids. This chain's CDR3 is CSARGVLANEQFF. The CDR3, as DNA: TGCAGTGCTAGGGGGGTTTTAGCCAATGAGCAGTTCTTC.

This clonotype occurred many times. The rearrangement links TRBV18 to TRBJ1-1; 8 positions agree with TRBD1. Germline CDR1 and CDR2: KGHSH and LQKENI. The CDR3 totals 18 residues. The V segment lost 3 bases and the J segment 6 bases; nucleotides outside the gene matches: 18. CDR3 DNA sequence: TGTGCCAGCTCACCCTCACCAAACGGACAGGGTGGAGTTGCTGAAGCTTTCTTT. Residues: CASSPSPNGQGGVAEAFF.

This clonotype was seen more than once but under ten times. The V and J genes are TRBV7-2 and TRBJ1-2; TRBD1 agrees at 9 bases. The ends lost 4 bases at V and 0 bases at J; junction bases unmatched: 12. CDR3 length: 18 amino acids. Germline values: CDR1 SGHTA, CDR2 FQGNSA. In DNA, the CDR3 is TGTGCCAGCAGCTCGCGGGGGACAGGGAAGAAGACTAACTATGGCTACACCTTC. Amino acid sequence: CASSSRGTGKKTNYGYTF.